The rows below give T cell receptor beta chains drawn from one sample of a study of shared clonotypes between healthy human individuals. TCRdb's copy holds only in-frame clones and misses some; the assay was immunoSEQ multiplex PCR. The repertoire holds about 640,000 clones, 72% seen once, with about 1.8% in the top ten. The sample was memory CD4+ T cells sorted from blood. The receptor set was obtained from a woman in her twenties or thirties in good health. Both conserved end residues are part of each CDR3. A D gene is named only where the DNA matches it firmly. Clone size is not always given. Where it is, it says once, few, many or a class for expanded clones.

abundance: -; d_gene: -; v_gene: TRBV11-2; j_gene: TRBJ1-3; CDR3aa: CASSSTGPPDTIYF; CDR3nt: TGTGCCAGCAGCTCCACCGGGCCGCCGGACACCATATATTTT
abundance: -; d_gene: -; v_gene: TRBV5-1; j_gene: TRBJ1-4; CDR3aa: CASCTGISTNEKLFF; CDR3nt: TGCGCCAGCTGTACGGGGATCTCAACTAATGAAAAACTGTTTTTT
abundance: once; d_gene: TRBD2; v_gene: TRBV10-2; j_gene: TRBJ2-1; CDR3aa: CASSGTSGGEYNEQFF; CDR3nt: TGCGCCAGCAGTGGGACTAGCGGGGGGGAATACAATGAGCAGTTCTTC
abundance: few; d_gene: -; v_gene: TRBV9; j_gene: TRBJ1-1; CDR3aa: CASSVGGDTEAFF; CDR3nt: TGTGCCAGCAGCGTAGGGGGGGACACTGAAGCTTTCTTT
abundance: -; d_gene: TRBD2; v_gene: TRBV7-6; j_gene: TRBJ2-7; CDR3aa: CASSSTTSGHYEQYF; CDR3nt: TGTGCCAGCAGCTCAACGACTAGCGGGCACTACGAGCAGTACTTC
abundance: -; d_gene: -; v_gene: TRBV19; j_gene: TRBJ2-3; CDR3aa: CASSMNLPTDTQYF; CDR3nt: TGTGCCAGTAGTATGAATCTTCCCACAGATACGCAGTATTTT
abundance: many; d_gene: TRBD1; v_gene: TRBV19; j_gene: TRBJ2-7; CDR3aa: CASRRQGTYEQYF; CDR3nt: TGTGCCAGTAGGAGACAGGGTACCTACGAGCAGTACTTC
abundance: -; d_gene: TRBD2; v_gene: TRBV7-2; j_gene: TRBJ2-1; CDR3aa: CASSLLAGDYNEQFF; CDR3nt: TGTGCCAGCAGCTTACTAGCGGGAGACTACAATGAGCAGTTCTTC
abundance: -; d_gene: TRBD1; v_gene: TRBV4-2; j_gene: TRBJ1-5; CDR3aa: CASSQDSRGRQPQHF; CDR3nt: TGTGCCAGCAGCCAAGATAGCAGGGGGCGTCAGCCCCAGCATTTT
abundance: -; d_gene: TRBD1; v_gene: TRBV2; j_gene: TRBJ2-3; CDR3aa: CASSDRGRGSDTQYF; CDR3nt: TGTGCCAGCAGTGACCGGGGCAGGGGGTCAGATACGCAGTATTTT
abundance: -; d_gene: -; v_gene: TRBV28; j_gene: TRBJ1-5; CDR3aa: CASIETSNQPQHF; CDR3nt: TGTGCCAGCATCGAGACAAGCAATCAGCCCCAGCATTTT
abundance: -; d_gene: -; v_gene: TRBV7-2; j_gene: TRBJ2-1; CDR3aa: CASSHRYNEQFF; CDR3nt: TGTGCCAGCAGCCACAGGTACAATGAGCAGTTCTTC
abundance: -; d_gene: -; v_gene: TRBV13; j_gene: TRBJ2-2; CDR3aa: CASSWARKTGELFF; CDR3nt: TGTGCCAGCAGCTGGGCCAGAAAAACCGGGGAGCTGTTTTTT
abundance: few; d_gene: TRBD1; v_gene: TRBV27; j_gene: TRBJ1-2; CDR3aa: CASSGDRGRSGYTF; CDR3nt: TGTGCCAGCAGCGGAGACAGGGGGCGTAGCGGCTACACCTTC
abundance: -; d_gene: -; v_gene: TRBV5-6; j_gene: TRBJ1-2; CDR3aa: CASSPWTEPYGYTF; CDR3nt: TGTGCCAGCAGCCCCTGGACGGAGCCTTATGGCTACACCTTC
abundance: -; d_gene: -; v_gene: TRBV11-3; j_gene: TRBJ2-7; CDR3aa: CASSLKRRGVGEQYF; CDR3nt: TGTGCCAGCAGCCTCAAACGTCGTGGCGTGGGCGAGCAGTACTTC
abundance: -; d_gene: -; v_gene: TRBV5-4; j_gene: TRBJ1-1; CDR3aa: CASSLGNLNTEAFF; CDR3nt: TGTGCCAGCAGCTTAGGGAATTTGAACACTGAAGCTTTCTTT
abundance: -; d_gene: TRBD2; v_gene: TRBV5-1; j_gene: TRBJ2-3; CDR3aa: CASSFLAGVQDTQYF; CDR3nt: TGCGCCAGCAGCTTTTTAGCGGGAGTTCAAGATACGCAGTATTTT
abundance: few; d_gene: TRBD1; v_gene: TRBV19; j_gene: TRBJ1-1; CDR3aa: CASSRSRGMNTEAFF; CDR3nt: TGTGCCAGTAGTAGATCCAGGGGGATGAACACTGAAGCTTTCTTT
abundance: many; d_gene: TRBD2; v_gene: TRBV6-6; j_gene: TRBJ2-3; CDR3aa: CASSPLAGGTDTQYF; CDR3nt: TGTGCCAGCAGTCCCCTAGCGGGAGGGACAGATACGCAGTATTTT
abundance: -; d_gene: TRBD1; v_gene: TRBV6-5; j_gene: TRBJ2-1; CDR3aa: CASSPGTGERNEQFF; CDR3nt: TGTGCCAGCAGTCCCGGGACAGGGGAGCGCAATGAGCAGTTCTTC
abundance: many; d_gene: TRBD2; v_gene: TRBV14; j_gene: TRBJ2-1; CDR3aa: CASSQRPGLAGYNEQFF; CDR3nt: TGTGCCAGCAGCCAAAGGCCCGGACTAGCGGGATACAATGAGCAGTTCTTC
abundance: once; d_gene: TRBD2; v_gene: TRBV2; j_gene: TRBJ2-3; CDR3aa: CASSGSGSWADTQYF; CDR3nt: TGTGCCAGCAGTGGAAGCGGGAGTTGGGCAGATACGCAGTATTTT
abundance: -; d_gene: -; v_gene: TRBV18; j_gene: TRBJ2-5; CDR3aa: CASQLNLGETQYF; CDR3nt: TGTGCCAGTCAACTAAACCTGGGAGAGACCCAGTACTTC
abundance: few; d_gene: TRBD1; v_gene: TRBV25-1; j_gene: TRBJ1-2; CDR3aa: CASSAPGQGRGYTF; CDR3nt: TGTGCCAGCAGTGCCCCGGGACAGGGGCGCGGCTACACCTTC
abundance: -; d_gene: -; v_gene: TRBV20-1; j_gene: TRBJ2-5; CDR3aa: CSGRMETQYF; CDR3nt: TGCAGTGGGAGAATGGAGACCCAGTACTTC
abundance: -; d_gene: -; v_gene: TRBV5-6; j_gene: TRBJ1-1; CDR3aa: CASSFQGAEAFF; CDR3nt: TGTGCCAGCAGCTTTCAGGGAGCTGAAGCTTTCTTT
abundance: -; d_gene: -; v_gene: TRBV28; j_gene: TRBJ2-7; CDR3aa: CASTGVSREQYF; CDR3nt: TGTGCCAGCACCGGGGTCTCTCGTGAGCAGTACTTC
abundance: many; d_gene: TRBD2; v_gene: TRBV19; j_gene: TRBJ2-5; CDR3aa: CASSPLAGAQETQYF; CDR3nt: TGTGCCAGTAGTCCCCTAGCGGGAGCCCAAGAGACCCAGTACTTC
abundance: -; d_gene: -; v_gene: TRBV4-3; j_gene: TRBJ1-2; CDR3aa: CASSQDGGNTF; CDR3nt: TGCGCCAGCAGCCAAGATGGAGGGAACACCTTC
abundance: -; d_gene: -; v_gene: TRBV20-1; j_gene: TRBJ2-1; CDR3aa: CSGFGIAAQFF; CDR3nt: TGCAGTGGGTTCGGAATAGCAGCGCAGTTCTTC
abundance: many; d_gene: TRBD2; v_gene: TRBV27; j_gene: TRBJ2-7; CDR3aa: CASNLGRTSYEQYF; CDR3nt: TGTGCCAGCAATCTCGGGAGGACCTCCTACGAGCAGTACTTC
abundance: -; d_gene: -; v_gene: TRBV19; j_gene: TRBJ1-4; CDR3aa: CASSWQGGEKLFF; CDR3nt: TGTGCCAGTAGTTGGCAGGGAGGTGAAAAACTGTTTTTT
abundance: -; d_gene: TRBD1; v_gene: TRBV6-5; j_gene: TRBJ2-7; CDR3aa: CASGQGAIYEQYF; CDR3nt: TGTGCCAGCGGACAGGGGGCGATTTACGAGCAGTACTTC
abundance: -; d_gene: -; v_gene: TRBV5-4; j_gene: TRBJ2-3; CDR3aa: CASSLNPVGADTQYF; CDR3nt: TGTGCCAGCAGCTTGAACCCCGTTGGGGCCGATACGCAGTATTTT
abundance: -; d_gene: -; v_gene: TRBV6-5; j_gene: TRBJ2-2; CDR3aa: CASKHEPRRTGELFF; CDR3nt: TGTGCCAGCAAGCATGAGCCGAGAAGGACCGGGGAGCTGTTTTTT